The present T cell receptor beta chain was sequenced within a study of blood T cell repertoires in COVID-19. About the study: Sources were T cells, B-cell-depleted T cells, or PBMCs; the material itself was cDNA or gDNA.

Seattle patients were enrolled during active infection and followed longitudinally. The CDR3 length is 12 residues. Germline CDR1 reads LGHDT; CDR2 reads YNNKEL (reference sequence). A note on this clone: The junction does not match germline at one end; this may be a read error.

Methods used by the authors: Amplified reference gene primers provided the basis for estimating nucleated cell counts. TCRdb keeps only in-frame clones here, not all; method: immunoSEQ multiplex PCR. V, J and clone size are taken as reported in that table, and D and trimming were inferred from the DNA itself. The data show about 250,000 clones, around 82% seen once. Specimen: peripheral blood. This chain connects TRBV3-1 (or the pseudogene TRBV3-2) to TRBJ2-4; 7 bases are a match to TRBD1. This TCR derives from a person between 65 and 79 years old with COVID-19, enrolled during active disease. The CDR3 bases are TGTGCCAGCAGCCAAGTAGGACAGGTTTTGTCTTTC. Protein product: CASSQVGQVLSF.